The 6 T cell receptor beta chains below were found in one sample sequenced in a study of cytomegalovirus exposure and HLA in healthy donors. With 60 Vbeta and 13 Jbeta primers, the PCR was carried out. Generated by immunoSEQ multiplex PCR, the TCRdb table keeps only in-frame clones and is missing some. The top ten hold around 3% of the sample, which has about 120,000 clones, 9.5% seen once. The sample taken for sequencing was PBMCs. These receptors were obtained from a man aged 25 to 40 in good health and CMV-seronegative.

The chain recombines TRBV30 with TRBJ2-7; tentative D call: TRBD1 (5 bases). V was shortened by 1 base and J by 0 bases, with 10 bases between the two germline ends. Germline values: CDR1 GTSNPN, CDR2 SVGIG (reference sequence). CDR3 size: 14 residues. CDR3 sequence reads: CAWSAGYGSYEQYF. In DNA, the CDR3 is TGTGCCTGGAGTGCAGGGTATGGCTCCTACGAGCAGTACTTC.

V and J are TRBV9 and TRBJ2-2, with 9 bases aligning to TRBD1. CDR3 length: 15 amino acids. Germline V gene data show CDR1 as SGDLS and CDR2 as YYNGEE. J was trimmed by 7 bases and V by 3 bases; bases with no gene match: 7. CDR3 residues: CASSAYSTGGGELFF. In nucleotides, the CDR3 is TGTGCCAGCAGCGCCTACTCGACAGGGGGCGGGGAGCTGTTTTTT. Combining the CDR3 with reference TRBV9 and TRBJ2-2 gives the whole variable domain DSGVTQTPKHLITATGQRVTLRCSPRSGDLSVYWYQQSLDQGLQFLIQYYNGEERAKGNILERFSAQQFPDLHSELNLSSLELGDSALYFCASSAYSTGGGELFFGEGSRLTVL.

This clone was observed a handful of times. The rearrangement joins TRBV6-6 to TRBJ2-5, with 7 bases that match TRBD1. This CDR3 region has 15 residues. In germline, CDR1 is MNHNY, CDR2 SVGAGI (reference sequence). V lost 4 bases to trimming and J lost 7 bases; unmatched junction nucleotides: 12. The CDR3 nucleotides are TGTGCCAGCAGTTTAGGGACAGCCGCTGCGCGGACCCAGTACTTC. Its translation is CASSLGTAAARTQYF.

The chain employs TRBV19 and TRBJ2-5; D possibly corresponds to TRBD2 (7 bases). Germline V lookup: CDR1 LNHDA, CDR2 SQIVND (reference sequence). Deletions cut 2 bases from V and 5 bases from J, with 15 bases between. The CDR3 loop spans 15 amino acids. The CDR3 loop is CASSIRGAGRETQYF. The CDR3 DNA sequence: TGTGCCAGTAGTATACGGGGGGCAGGGCGTGAGACCCAGTACTTC.

The chain's CDR3 is CASSIPTPQVGGYTF. The CDR3 DNA reads as TGTGCCAGTAGTATTCCGACCCCTCAGGTCGGTGGCTACACCTTC. This chain uses TRBV19 with TRBJ1-2; D unclear. The CDR3 extends over 15 amino acids. Germline CDR1 reads LNHDA; CDR2 reads SQIVND (reference sequence). V lost 3 bases and J 7 bases, leaving 18 bases between the germline ends.

This chain uses TRBV28 with TRBJ1-5; no clear D gene. The CDR3 is 12 amino acids. Between the trimmed V and J ends, which lost 5 bases and 12 bases, there was a span of 14 bases. The V gene's germline CDR1 is MDHEN and CDR2 SYDVKM. The CDR3 bases are TGTGCCAGCAGTCAAAGTATAGCGGTCCAGCATTTT. It codes for CASSQSIAVQHF.